This T cell receptor beta chain was found in a study of shared clonotypes between healthy human individuals. Study results and caveats: The naive CD4 repertoires of a few donors were compared, and approximately 4.5% of clonotypes were shared. It was expected that sequencing depth would affect clonotype sharing among donors.

In the naive CD8 group, cells lacked CD45RO and were positively selected for CCR7, so terminally differentiated effector memory CD45RA+ cells were left out. Donors comprised only Caucasian adults living in Nashville, Tennessee. The CDR3 contains 13 residues. In germline, CDR1 is MNHNY, CDR2 SVGAGI (reference sequence). With 5 bases removed from V and 4 bases from J, the gap between germline ends came to 11 bases. The data were produced by immunoSEQ multiplex PCR, yet TCRdb's version contains in-frame clones alone and is incomplete. The table has hundreds of thousands of clones, about 91% seen once. To note about this clone: The antigen remains undetermined.

Sequencing input: naive CD8+ T cells sorted from blood. The gene calls are TRBV6-6 and TRBJ1-1; D possibly corresponds to TRBD1 (5 bases). This receptor was taken from a man aged 30-40 years in good health. CDR3: CASSGAWATEAFF. DNA for the CDR3: TGTGCCAGCAGTGGGGCCTGGGCCACTGAAGCTTTCTTT.